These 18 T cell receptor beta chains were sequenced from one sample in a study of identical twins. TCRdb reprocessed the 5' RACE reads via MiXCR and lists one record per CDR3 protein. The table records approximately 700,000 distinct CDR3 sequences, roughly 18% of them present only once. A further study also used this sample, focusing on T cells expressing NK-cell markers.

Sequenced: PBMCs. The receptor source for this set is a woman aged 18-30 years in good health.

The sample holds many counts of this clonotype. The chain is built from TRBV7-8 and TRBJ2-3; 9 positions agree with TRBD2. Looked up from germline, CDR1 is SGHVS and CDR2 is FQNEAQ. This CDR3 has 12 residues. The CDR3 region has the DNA TGTGCTAGCGGGAGTCGCACAGATACGCAGTATTTT. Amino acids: CASGSRTDTQYF. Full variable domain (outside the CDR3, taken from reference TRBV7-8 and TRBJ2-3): GAGVSQSPRYKVAKRGQDVALRCDPISGHVSLFWYQQALGQGPEFLTYFQNEAQLDKSGLPSDRFFAERPEGSVSTLKIQRTQQEDSAVYLCASGSRTDTQYFGPGTRLTVL.

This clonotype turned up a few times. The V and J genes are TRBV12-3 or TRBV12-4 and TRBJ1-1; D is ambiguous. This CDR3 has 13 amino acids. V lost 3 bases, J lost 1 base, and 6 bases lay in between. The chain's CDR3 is CASSFNWNTEAFF. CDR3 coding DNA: TGTGCCAGCAGTTTTAATTGGAACACTGAAGCTTTCTTT.

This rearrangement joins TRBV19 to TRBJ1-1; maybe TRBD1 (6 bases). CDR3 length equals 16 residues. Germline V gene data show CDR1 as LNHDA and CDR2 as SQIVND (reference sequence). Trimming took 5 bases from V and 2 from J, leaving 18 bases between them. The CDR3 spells CASSPAGARSNTEAFF. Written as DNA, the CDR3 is TGTGCCAGTAGTCCGGCGGGGGCGCGGAGTAACACTGAAGCTTTCTTT.

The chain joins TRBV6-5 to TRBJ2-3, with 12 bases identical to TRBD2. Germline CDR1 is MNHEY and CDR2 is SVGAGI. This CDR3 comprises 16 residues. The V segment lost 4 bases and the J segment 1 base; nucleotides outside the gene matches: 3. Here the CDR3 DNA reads TGTGCCAGCAGTTTCGGACTAGCGGGGCGCACAGATACGCAGTATTTT. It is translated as CASSFGLAGRTDTQYF.

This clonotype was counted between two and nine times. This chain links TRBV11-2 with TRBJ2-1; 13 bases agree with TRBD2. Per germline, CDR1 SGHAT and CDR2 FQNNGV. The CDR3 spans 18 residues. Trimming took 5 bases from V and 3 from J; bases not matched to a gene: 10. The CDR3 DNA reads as TGTGCCAGCAGCATTTGGACTAGCGGGAGAACTCTCTACAATGAGCAGTTCTTC. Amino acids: CASSIWTSGRTLYNEQFF.

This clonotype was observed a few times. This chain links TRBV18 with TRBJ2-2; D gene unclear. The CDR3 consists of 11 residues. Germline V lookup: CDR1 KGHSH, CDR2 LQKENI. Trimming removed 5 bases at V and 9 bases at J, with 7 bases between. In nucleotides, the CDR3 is TGTGCCAGCTCAGAGGCCAGGGAGCTGTTTTTT. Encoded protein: CASSEARELFF.

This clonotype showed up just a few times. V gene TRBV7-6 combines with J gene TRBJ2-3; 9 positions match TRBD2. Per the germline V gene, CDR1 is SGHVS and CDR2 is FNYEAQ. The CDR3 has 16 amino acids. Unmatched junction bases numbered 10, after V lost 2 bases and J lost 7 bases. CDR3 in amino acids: CASSLIAGADPNTQYF. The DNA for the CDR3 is TGTGCCAGCAGCTTAATAGCGGGGGCTGATCCTAATACGCAGTATTTT.

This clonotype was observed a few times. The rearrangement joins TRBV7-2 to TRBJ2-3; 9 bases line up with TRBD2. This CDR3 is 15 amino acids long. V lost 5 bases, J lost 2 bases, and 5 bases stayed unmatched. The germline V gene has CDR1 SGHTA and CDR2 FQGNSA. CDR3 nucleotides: TGTGCCAGCAGCCCCCGACTAGCGGCCACAGATACGCAGTATTTT. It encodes CASSPRLAATDTQYF.

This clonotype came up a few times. As DNA, the CDR3 is TGTGCCAGCAGCTTAGCGCGGGTCCCAGCATCTGGCACAGATACGCAGTATTTT. Encoded protein: CASSLARVPASGTDTQYF. V gene TRBV7-8 combines with J gene TRBJ2-3, with D possibly TRBD2 on 5 matching bases. CDR1 SGHVS and CDR2 FQNEAQ come from the germline V gene. The V end was cut by 0 bases, the J end by 1 base, with 17 bases between. This CDR3 has 18 residues.

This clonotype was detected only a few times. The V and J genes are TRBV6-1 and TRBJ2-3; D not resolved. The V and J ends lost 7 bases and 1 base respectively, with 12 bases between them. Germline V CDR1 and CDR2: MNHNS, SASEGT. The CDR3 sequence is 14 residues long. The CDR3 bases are TGTGCCAGCAAATTTGACCCTGGCACAGATACGCAGTATTTT. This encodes CASKFDPGTDTQYF.

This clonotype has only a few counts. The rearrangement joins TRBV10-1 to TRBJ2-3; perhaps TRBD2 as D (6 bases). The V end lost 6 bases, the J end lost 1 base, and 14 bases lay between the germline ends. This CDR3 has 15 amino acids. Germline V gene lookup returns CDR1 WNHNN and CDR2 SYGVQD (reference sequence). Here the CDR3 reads CASSEGLSGTDTQYF. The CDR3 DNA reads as TGCGCCAGCAGCGAGGGACTGAGCGGCACAGATACGCAGTATTTT.

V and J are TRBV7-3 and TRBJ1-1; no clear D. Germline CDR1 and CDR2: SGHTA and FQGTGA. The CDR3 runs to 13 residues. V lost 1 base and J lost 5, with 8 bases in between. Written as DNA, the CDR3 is TGTGCCAGCAGCTTAATGCGTCAAACTGAAGCTTTCTTT. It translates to CASSLMRQTEAFF. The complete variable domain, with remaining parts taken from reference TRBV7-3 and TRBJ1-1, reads GAGVSQTPSNKVTEKGKYVELRCDPISGHTALYWYRQSLGQGPEFLIYFQGTGAADDSGLPNDRFFAVRPEGSVSTLKIQRTERGDSAVYLCASSLMRQTEAFFGQGTRLTVV.

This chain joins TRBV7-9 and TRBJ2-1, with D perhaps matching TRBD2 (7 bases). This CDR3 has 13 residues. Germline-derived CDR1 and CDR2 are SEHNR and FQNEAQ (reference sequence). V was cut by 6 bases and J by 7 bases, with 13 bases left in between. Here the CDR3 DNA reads TGTGCCAGCAGAGGGGGGGGGCTAAATGAGCAGTTCTTC. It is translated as CASRGGGLNEQFF.

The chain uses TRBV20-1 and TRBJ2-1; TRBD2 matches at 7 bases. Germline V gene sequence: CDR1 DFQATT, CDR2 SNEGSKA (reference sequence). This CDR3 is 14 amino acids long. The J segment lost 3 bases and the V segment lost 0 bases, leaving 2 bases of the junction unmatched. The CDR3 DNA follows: TGCAGTGCTAGAGACCAGCGGGGCTACAATGAGCAGTTCTTC. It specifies CSARDQRGYNEQFF.

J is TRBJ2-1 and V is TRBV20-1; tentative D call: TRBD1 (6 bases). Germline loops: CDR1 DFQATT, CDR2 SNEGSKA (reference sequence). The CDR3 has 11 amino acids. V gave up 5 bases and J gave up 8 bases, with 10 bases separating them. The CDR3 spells CSAYRVYEQFF. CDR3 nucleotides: TGCAGTGCTTACAGGGTCTATGAGCAGTTCTTC.

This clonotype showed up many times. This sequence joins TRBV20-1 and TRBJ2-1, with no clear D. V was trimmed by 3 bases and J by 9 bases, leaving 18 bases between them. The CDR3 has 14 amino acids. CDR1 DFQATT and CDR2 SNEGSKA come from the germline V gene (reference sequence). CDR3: CSASVQPGVGEQFF. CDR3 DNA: TGCAGTGCTAGCGTCCAACCCGGAGTGGGTGAGCAGTTCTTC.

In DNA, the CDR3 is TGTGCCAGCAGCACTCGACTAGAAGGCGGGGAGCTGTTTTTT. Translating gives CASSTRLEGGELFF. The chain joins TRBV12-3 or TRBV12-4 to TRBJ2-2, with D perhaps TRBD2 (6 bases). CDR3 length: 14 residues. Trimming left V 6 bases short and J 7 bases short, with 15 bases between.

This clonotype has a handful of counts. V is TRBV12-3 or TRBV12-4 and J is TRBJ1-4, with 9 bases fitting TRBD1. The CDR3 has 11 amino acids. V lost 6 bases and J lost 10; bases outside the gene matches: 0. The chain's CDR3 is CASRTGGKLFF. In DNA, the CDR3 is TGTGCCAGCAGGACAGGGGGAAAACTGTTTTTT.